A single sample is the source of the 9 T cell receptor beta chains below, sequenced in a study of regulatory T cells in long-lasting Graves disease. To make TCR beta libraries, researchers used iRepertoire HTBI primers and Arm-PCR of CDR3 regions. TCRdb re-called the multiplex PCR reads through MiXCR, storing one row per CDR3 protein. The sample has under 300,000 distinct CDR3 sequences; 20% are singletons. The time point: newly diagnosed GD, antithyroid drugs for less than 3 months. From PBMCs, RNA was extracted and then used to make the TCR library. The sample was peripheral blood mononuclear cells (PBMCs), taken at new diagnosis, from a patient treated with antithyroid drugs. These receptors were taken from a female donor with Graves disease.

This clonotype occurred a few times. Mismatch with germline at one junction end may stem from a read error. This sequence joins TRBV27 and TRBJ2-2; weak D call: TRBD2 (5 bases). Germline V gene sequence: CDR1 MNHEY, CDR2 SMNVEV (reference sequence). The CDR3 totals 16 residues. The CDR3 coding sequence is TGTGCCAGCAGTCAGCCTAGGATGCATCTAACCGGGGAGCTGTCTTTT. This translates into CASSQPRMHLTGELSF.

In this sample, this clonotype turned up many times. The chain is built from TRBV4-1 and TRBJ2-1, with 11 bases that match TRBD2. Germline values: CDR1 MGHRA, CDR2 YSYEKL. Trimming at V came to 3 bases and at J to 8 bases, leaving 3 bases not matched to a gene. The CDR3 runs to 14 residues. CDR3 loop: CASSHTSGRDEQFF. CDR3 in DNA: TGCGCCAGCAGCCACACTAGCGGGAGAGATGAGCAGTTCTTC.

This clonotype came up many times. The rearrangement uses TRBV2 and TRBJ2-1; 8 bases match TRBD2. The CDR3 length is 14 residues. V was pared by 10 bases and J by 6 bases, with 11 bases of the junction left unmatched. Germline loops: CDR1 SNHLY, CDR2 FYNNEI. CDR3 sequence reads: CATQPGLGANEQFF. The CDR3 nucleotides read TGTGCCACCCAGCCGGGACTAGGGGCCAATGAGCAGTTCTTC.

In this sample, this clonotype turned up many times. This chain connects TRBV6-2 or TRBV6-3 to TRBJ1-2, with D uncertain. V gave up 6 bases and J gave up 1 base, with 6 bases separating them. Germline V CDR1 and CDR2: MNHEY, SVGEGT. CDR3 length: 12 residues. CDR3 DNA sequence: TGTGCCAGCAGGGCAGTTAACTATGGCTACACCTTC. Translating gives CASRAVNYGYTF.

There are many counts of this clonotype. CDR3 protein: CASSTVGTDTQYF. The CDR3 DNA is TGCGCCAGCAGCACAGTAGGCACAGATACGCAGTATTTT. The rearrangement joins TRBV4-3 to TRBJ2-3; no clear D gene. The CDR3 sequence is 13 residues long. The germline V gene encodes CDR1 LGHNA and CDR2 YSLEER. V lost 5 bases and J lost 1, with 7 bases in between.

At least ten counts were recorded for this clonotype. The chain links TRBV5-1 to TRBJ2-1, with unresolved D. V dropped 5 bases and J dropped 4 bases, with 10 bases sitting between them. Per germline, CDR1 SGHRS and CDR2 YFSETQ. The CDR3 spans 13 residues. CDR3 amino acids: CASSIIEYNEQFF. CDR3 DNA sequence: TGCGCCAGCAGTATCATCGAGTACAATGAGCAGTTCTTC.

Details on this clonotype: A read error is likely, as this CDR3 ends without the conserved phenylalanine or tryptophan. This sequence joins TRBV14 and TRBJ1-1; D gene unclear. This CDR3 spans 14 amino acids. Germline CDR1 SGHDN, CDR2 FVKESK. The V end lost 0 bases, the J end lost 9 bases, and 14 bases lay between the germline ends. CDR3 nucleotide sequence: TGTGCCAGCAGCCAAGATACCCTACTGAATAAAGCTTTCCTT. Protein sequence: CASSQDTLLNKAFL.

The chain combines TRBV7-9 with TRBJ2-1, with 14 bases aligning to TRBD2. CDR3 size: 16 residues. The trim removed 3 bases at V and 10 bases at J, leaving 8 bases unmatched. The germline V gene encodes CDR1 SEHNR and CDR2 FQNEAQ (reference sequence). CDR3 sequence: CASSLGTGLAGVEQFF. CDR3 bases: TGTGCCAGCAGCTTGGGGACGGGACTAGCGGGAGTCGAGCAGTTCTTC.

This clonotype has only a few counts. The rearrangement joins TRBV9 to TRBJ1-3; D call uncertain. The V and J ends lost 3 bases and 0 bases respectively, with 10 bases between them. The CDR3 sequence is 15 residues long. The germline V gene has CDR1 SGDLS and CDR2 YYNGEE. The CDR3 bases are TGTGCCAGCAGCGCCTTAATGGACTCTGGAAACACCATATATTTT. This sequence encodes CASSALMDSGNTIYF. The full variable domain, completed using reference TRBV9 and TRBJ1-3, is DSGVTQTPKHLITATGQRVTLRCSPRSGDLSVYWYQQSLDQGLQFLIQYYNGEERAKGNILERFSAQQFPDLHSELNLSSLELGDSALYFCASSALMDSGNTIYFGEGSWLTVV.